One and the same sample provided the 17 T cell receptor beta chains below, sequenced in a study of T cell responses to AZD1222 COVID-19 vaccine (dated by TCRdb to 2020 to 2022). Library method: the immunoSEQ multiplex PCR assay. TCRdb retrieved this table from immuneACCESS and kept in-frame rearrangements only. Not all clones are present; in checked studies, unresolved V genes account for under half, and no reason is known for the remainder. The sample yields about 150,000 clones; under 95% were counted once. The ten top clones hold roughly 4.7% of the sample. The time point label on this specimen signifies: baseline before first vaccination. The sample was peripheral blood, taken on day 0 of AZD1222 vaccination. All receptors derive from an adult in good health.

The rearrangement links TRBV28 to TRBJ1-1; possible D gene TRBD1, 5 bases. The V end lost 4 bases, the J end lost 1 base, and 19 bases lay between the germline ends. Per the germline V gene, CDR1 is MDHEN and CDR2 is SYDVKM. This CDR3 comprises 17 residues. The CDR3 coding sequence is TGTGCCAGCAGTTGGGGGGGATCCGGAGGCAAGAACACTGAAGCTTTCTTT. Amino acids: CASSWGGSGGKNTEAFF.

V is TRBV19 and J is TRBJ1-1, with D hard to call. CDR3 length: 15 residues. Trimming left V 5 bases short and J 0 bases short, with 13 bases between. Germline V gene lookup returns CDR1 LNHDA and CDR2 SQIVND (reference sequence). CDR3 loop: CASSLHSTMNTEAFF. The CDR3 DNA sequence: TGTGCCAGTAGTCTTCACAGCACCATGAACACTGAAGCTTTCTTT.

V gene TRBV9 combines with J gene TRBJ2-1, with 9 bases matching TRBD2. Germline V gene data show CDR1 as SGDLS and CDR2 as YYNGEE. CDR3 length: 15 amino acids. V lost 0 bases and J lost 10; bases outside the gene matches: 8. DNA of the CDR3: TGTGCCAGCAGCGTAGGGGGACTAGCTACCGCGGAGCAGTTCTTC. It translates to CASSVGGLATAEQFF.

The chain recombines TRBV28 with TRBJ1-6; D might be TRBD1 (6 bases). Germline CDR1 is MDHEN and CDR2 is SYDVKM. The CDR3 has 14 residues. V dropped 5 bases and J dropped 6 bases, with 11 bases sitting between them. The CDR3 spells CASSEQGSNSPLHF. DNA for the CDR3: TGTGCCAGCAGTGAACAGGGCAGTAATTCACCCCTCCACTTT.

This clone was picked up a small number of times. V usage is TRBV5-6 and J usage is TRBJ2-7; perhaps D is TRBD1 or TRBD2 (7 bases each). CDR3 size: 14 residues. Trimming took 4 bases from V and 6 from J, leaving 17 bases between them. Per the germline V gene, CDR1 is SGHDT and CDR2 is YYEEEE. CDR3 loop: CASSLGEGAGEQYF. The CDR3 DNA sequence: TGTGCCAGCAGCCTAGGGGAGGGGGCGGGCGAGCAGTACTTC.

The chain couples TRBV28 to TRBJ1-2, with D maybe TRBD1 (6 bases). V lost 1 base, J lost 10 bases, and 10 bases lay in between. The CDR3 loop spans 12 amino acids. The germline V gene has CDR1 MDHEN and CDR2 SYDVKM. The chain's CDR3 is CASSLSGVFYTF. CDR3 DNA: TGTGCCAGCAGTTTATCAGGGGTCTTCTACACCTTC.

The rearrangement uses TRBV28 and TRBJ2-2, with a tentative D call TRBD2 (5 bases). The germline gives CDR1 MDHEN, CDR2 SYDVKM. V lost 9 bases, J lost 9 bases, and 17 bases lay in between. The CDR3 extends over 13 amino acids. The CDR3, as DNA: TGTGCCAGTGGACTCCCCGCGGCCCGGGAGCTGTTTTTT. It translates to CASGLPAARELFF.

J is TRBJ2-7 and V is TRBV11-2, with TRBD1 matching over 7 bases. CDR1 is SGHAT and CDR2 is FQNNGV in the germline V gene. V lost 4 bases to trimming and J lost 9 bases; unmatched junction nucleotides: 21. The CDR3 has 17 amino acids. The CDR3: CASSSFERQGQIIGQYF. CDR3 DNA sequence: TGTGCCAGCAGCTCTTTCGAAAGACAGGGCCAAATCATCGGGCAGTACTTC. Together with reference TRBV11-2 and TRBJ2-7, the CDR3 gives the full variable domain: EAGVAQSPRYKIIEKRQSVAFWCNPISGHATLYWYQQILGQGPKLLIQFQNNGVVDDSQLPKDRFSAERLKGVDSTLKIQPAKLEDSAVYLCASSSFERQGQIIGQYFGPGTRLTVT.

The V gene is TRBV7-9, the J gene TRBJ2-5; 7 nucleotides align to TRBD1. Per the germline V gene, CDR1 is SEHNR and CDR2 is FQNEAQ (reference sequence). V trimming: 5 bases; J trimming: 5 bases; junction bases outside the gene matches: 5. This CDR3 has 13 residues. CDR3 protein: CASSQTGPETQYF. In DNA, the CDR3 is TGTGCCAGCAGCCAGACAGGGCCGGAGACCCAGTACTTC.

This clone was seen once. This rearrangement joins TRBV15 to TRBJ2-1; a weak D match, TRBD1 (6 bases). V was cut by 1 base and J by 13 bases, with 11 bases left in between. CDR1 is LNHNV and CDR2 is YYDKDF in the germline V gene (reference sequence). The CDR3 loop spans 12 amino acids. The CDR3 spells CATSRGRGSQFF. Written as DNA, the CDR3 is TGTGCCACCAGCAGAGGTAGGGGGAGTCAGTTCTTC. Combining the CDR3 with reference TRBV15 and TRBJ2-1 gives the whole variable domain DAMVIQNPRYQVTQFGKPVTLSCSQTLNHNVMYWYQQKSSQAPKLLFHYYDKDFNNEADTPDNFQSRRPNTSFCFLDIRSPGLGDTAMYLCATSRGRGSQFFGPGTRLTVL.

The CDR3 region is CASSPTQGSRVPSGANVLTF. The CDR3 DNA reads as TGTGCCAGCTCACCAACACAGGGGAGCAGGGTCCCATCTGGGGCCAACGTCCTGACTTTC. The chain carries TRBV18 and TRBJ2-6, with 7 bases that match TRBD1. CDR1 and CDR2 from the germline V gene are KGHSH and LQKENI. Germline trimming cut 2 bases from V and 1 base from J; bases unmatched to any gene: 14. The CDR3 has 20 amino acids.

The chain couples TRBV5-1 to TRBJ2-5; possible D gene TRBD2, 6 bases. The CDR3 loop spans 14 amino acids. V was pared by 4 bases and J by 4 bases, with 14 bases between. CDR1 is SGHRS, CDR2 YFSETQ, per germline. The CDR3 sequence is CASSTGLGGETQYF. DNA of the CDR3: TGCGCCAGCAGCACGGGACTTGGGGGAGAGACCCAGTACTTC.

This chain connects TRBV6-5 to TRBJ1-1, with a tentative D call TRBD1 (5 bases). Germline CDR1 reads MNHEY; CDR2 reads SVGAGI. The V end was cut by 2 bases, the J end by 4 bases, with 11 bases between. There are 14 residues in the CDR3. Here the CDR3 reads CASSYGGKVTEAFF. The CDR3 DNA is TGTGCCAGCAGTTACGGGGGAAAGGTCACTGAAGCTTTCTTT.

V is TRBV6-5 and J is TRBJ2-4; possibly TRBD2 for D (5 bases). V was trimmed by 5 bases and J by 8 bases, leaving 16 bases between them. Germline values: CDR1 MNHEY, CDR2 SVGAGI. This CDR3 is 14 amino acids long. DNA for the CDR3: TGTGCCAGCAGTAGAGGCTGGTTGGAGGACATTCAGTACTTC. Translating it yields CASSRGWLEDIQYF.

This chain joins TRBV6-4 and TRBJ2-5; 12 bases agree with TRBD1. This CDR3 comprises 17 residues. Germline V lookup: CDR1 MRHNA, CDR2 SNTAGT. The V gene end was trimmed by 7 bases and the J gene end by 4 bases; junction bases not matched to a gene: 13. The CDR3 reads CASISSVEGQGAETQYF. The CDR3 nucleotides are TGTGCCAGCATCTCCTCCGTTGAGGGACAGGGGGCAGAGACCCAGTACTTC.

Only a few counts were recorded for this clone. V gene TRBV11-2 combines with J gene TRBJ2-7; D remains ambiguous. Per the germline V gene, CDR1 is SGHAT and CDR2 is FQNNGV. This CDR3 is 13 amino acids long. V lost 3 bases and J lost 1, with 7 bases in between. CDR3 residues: CASSFGTSYEQYF. The CDR3 DNA reads TGTGCCAGCAGCTTCGGCACATCCTACGAGCAGTACTTC.

The chain is built from TRBV7-9 and TRBJ2-5; D is tentatively TRBD1 or TRBD2 (5 bases each). Germline loops: CDR1 SEHNR, CDR2 FQNEAQ (reference sequence). Between the trimmed V and J ends, which lost 1 base and 2 bases, there was a span of 11 bases. The CDR3 has 15 amino acids. The DNA for the CDR3 is TGTGCCAGCAGCTTAGTCGGGACGGCTCAAGAGACCCAGTACTTC. Protein product: CASSLVGTAQETQYF. The variable domain in full, with the rest retrieved from reference TRBV7-9 and TRBJ2-5, is DTGVSQNPRHKITKRGQNVTFRCDPISEHNRLYWYRQTLGQGPEFLTYFQNEAQLEKSRLLSDRFSAERPKGSFSTLEIQRTEQGDSAMYLCASSLVGTAQETQYFGPGTRLLVL.